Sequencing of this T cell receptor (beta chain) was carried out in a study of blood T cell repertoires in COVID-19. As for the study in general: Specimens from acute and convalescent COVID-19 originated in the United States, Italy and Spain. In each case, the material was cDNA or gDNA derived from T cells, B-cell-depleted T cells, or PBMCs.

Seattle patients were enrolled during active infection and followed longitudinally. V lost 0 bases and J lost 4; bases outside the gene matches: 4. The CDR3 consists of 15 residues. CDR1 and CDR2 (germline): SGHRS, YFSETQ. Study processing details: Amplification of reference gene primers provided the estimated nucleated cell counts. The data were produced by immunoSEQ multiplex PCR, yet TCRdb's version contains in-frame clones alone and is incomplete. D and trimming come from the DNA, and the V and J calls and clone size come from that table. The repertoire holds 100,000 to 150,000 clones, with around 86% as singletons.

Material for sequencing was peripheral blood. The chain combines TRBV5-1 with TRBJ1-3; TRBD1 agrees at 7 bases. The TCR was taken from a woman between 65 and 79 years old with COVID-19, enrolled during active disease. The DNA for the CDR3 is TGCGCCAGCAGCTTGGGGGGACAGCGAGGAAACACCATATATTTT. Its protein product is CASSLGGQRGNTIYF.